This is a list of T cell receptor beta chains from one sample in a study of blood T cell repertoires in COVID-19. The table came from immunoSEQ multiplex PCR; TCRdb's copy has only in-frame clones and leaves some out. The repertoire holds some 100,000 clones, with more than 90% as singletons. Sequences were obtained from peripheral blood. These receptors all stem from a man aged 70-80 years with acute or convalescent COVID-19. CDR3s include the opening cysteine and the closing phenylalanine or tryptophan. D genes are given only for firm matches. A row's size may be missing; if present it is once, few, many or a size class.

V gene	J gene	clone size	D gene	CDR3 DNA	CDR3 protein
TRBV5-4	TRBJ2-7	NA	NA	TGTGCCAGCAGCACTGTGGACAACTACTACGAGCAGTACTTC	CASSTVDNYYEQYF
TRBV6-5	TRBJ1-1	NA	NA	TGTGCCAGCAGTTACTTGCAGGGTGGGTGGACTGAAGCTTTCTTT	CASSYLQGGWTEAFF
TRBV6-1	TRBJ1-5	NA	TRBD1	TGTGCCAGCAGTGAGGACAGGGGTAGCAATCAGCCCCAGCATTTT	CASSEDRGSNQPQHF
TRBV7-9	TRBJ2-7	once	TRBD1	TGTGCCATGGGTGAGGGGGCCAGGGACGAGCAGTACTTC	CAMGEGARDEQYF
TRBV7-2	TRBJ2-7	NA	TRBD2	TGTGCCAGCAGCAATTGGGGGGGACTCTTCTACGAGCAGTACTTC	CASSNWGGLFYEQYF
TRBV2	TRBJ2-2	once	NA	TGTGCCAGCGGAGCTTCTTTTAATTCCGGGGAGCTGTTTTTT	CASGASFNSGELFF
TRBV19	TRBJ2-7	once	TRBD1	TGTGCCAGTAGGGAACTCGGACAGGGCGGCGAGCAGTACTTC	CASRELGQGGEQYF
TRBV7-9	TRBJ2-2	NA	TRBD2	TGTGCCAGCAGCCCCCGCCAGCGGGGGGGCCTTGGCACCGGGGAGCTGTTTTTT	CASSPRQRGGLGTGELFF
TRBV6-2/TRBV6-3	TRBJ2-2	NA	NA	TGTGCCAGCAGTCCCCTGACTAGACGCACCGGGGAGCTGTTTTTT	CASSPLTRRTGELFF
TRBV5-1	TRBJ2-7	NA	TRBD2	TGCGCCAGCAGCGCCTCCGGGACTAGCTCCATCGAGCAGTACTTC	CASSASGTSSIEQYF
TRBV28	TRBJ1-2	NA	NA	TGTGCCAGCAGTGGCGGATGGGCAGGGGTCTATGGCTACACCTTC	CASSGGWAGVYGYTF
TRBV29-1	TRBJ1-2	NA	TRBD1	TGCAGCGTTGAGGACAGGGAAATAACGCCGGGCACCTTC	CSVEDREITPGTF
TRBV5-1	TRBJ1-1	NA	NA	TGCGCCAGCAGCTTGGTTGCGGGGATCCCTGAAGCTTTCTTT	CASSLVAGIPEAFF
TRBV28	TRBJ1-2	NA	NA	TGTGCCAGCAGGCAGGGGTTAGGGTATGGCTACACCTTC	CASRQGLGYGYTF
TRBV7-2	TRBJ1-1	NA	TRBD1	TGTGCCAGCAGCCCGAGACAGGGGAGGGTGCAAACTGAAGCTTTCTTT	CASSPRQGRVQTEAFF
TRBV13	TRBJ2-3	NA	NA	TGTGCCAGCAGCCCATTGGGCCCGAGCACAGATACGCAGTATTTT	CASSPLGPSTDTQYF
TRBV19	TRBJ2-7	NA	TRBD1	TGTGCCAGTAGAGGGACAGGGGGTAATGGTTACGAGCAGTACTTC	CASRGTGGNGYEQYF
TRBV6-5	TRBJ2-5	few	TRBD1	TGTGCCAGCAGTTATTCACAGGGGGGTGGCGAGACCCAGTACTTC	CASSYSQGGGETQYF
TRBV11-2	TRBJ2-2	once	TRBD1	TGTGCCAGCAGCCCGGGACAGGGTAAAGGGGAGCTGTTTTTT	CASSPGQGKGELFF
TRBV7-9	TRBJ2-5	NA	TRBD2	TGTGCCAGCAGCCTAGCGGGGAGATCGGAGACCCAGTACTTC	CASSLAGRSETQYF